This TCR beta chain emerged from a study of cytomegalovirus exposure and HLA in healthy donors. Primers included in the PCR were 60 Vbeta and 13 Jbeta primers. Assay: immunoSEQ multiplex PCR; the TCRdb copy retains only in-frame clones and omits some. In all, the sample yields about 99,000 clones. Sequenced: PBMCs. This receptor was obtained from a middle-aged man in good health and CMV-seronegative.

The CDR3 bases are TGTGCCAGCAGCTTTAGGCTAGCGGGGACCGCCGGGAATGAGCAGTTCTTC. It codes for CASSFRLAGTAGNEQFF. The rearrangement joins TRBV11-2 to TRBJ2-1; 9 nucleotides align to TRBD2. Germline CDR1 SGHAT, CDR2 FQNNGV. The J segment lost 7 bases and the V segment lost 3 bases, leaving 13 bases of the junction unmatched. CDR3 length: 17 amino acids. Complete variable domain (other parts from reference TRBV11-2 and TRBJ2-1): EAGVAQSPRYKIIEKRQSVAFWCNPISGHATLYWYQQILGQGPKLLIQFQNNGVVDDSQLPKDRFSAERLKGVDSTLKIQPAKLEDSAVYLCASSFRLAGTAGNEQFFGPGTRLTVL.